The clone carrying this T cell receptor (beta chain) was seen once. As yet, its antigen is unknown. The data originate from a study of blood T cells in healthy people across ages. Study results and caveats: Among T cells, TCR beta diversity per million cells dropped roughly linearly as age rose. Fewer expanded clones and more diversity marked long-lived versus aged donors. Changes seen in expanded clonotypes were possibly confounded by donor CMV status left unknown.

PCR was performed a second time for about 6 to 11 cycles using a sample-barcoded 5' primer and a J-beta primer mix. Using its own MiXCR run on the 5' RACE reads, TCRdb lists one record per CDR3 protein. The sample yields roughly 2 million distinct CDR3 sequences, about 50% seen once. The CDR3 has 15 residues. CDR1 and CDR2 from the germline V gene are SGHVS and FNYEAQ. The sequencing sample was made of blood. The rearrangement uses TRBV7-6 and TRBJ2-5, with 11 bases matching TRBD2. The J call could be wrong; TRBJ2-7 is a better fit for the DNA end. The receptor comes from a woman between 35 and 50 years old in good health. The CDR3 region is CASSRSTSGGYEQYF. Written as DNA, the CDR3 is TGTGCCAGCAGCCGCTCCACTAGCGGGGGCTACGAGCAGTACTTC.